One and the same sample provided the 2 T cell receptor beta chains below, sequenced in a study of human T cells and chemical hapten exposure. Documented time point: patch test 1, 2 weeks after DPC sensitization. Treatment defined: therapeutic diphenylcyclopropenone sensitization with weekly scalp DPC. MiXCR, applied by TCRdb to the RACE reads, yields one record per CDR3 protein. Of around 300,000 distinct CDR3 sequences listed, under 9% are singletons. Sequencing used whole blood, obtained in connection with sensitization to the hapten diphenylcyclopropenone (DPC). These receptors all come from a woman between 18 and 29 years old with alopecia areata. Some clones in this sample may be carry-over from other donors' samples.

This chain uses TRBV7-2 with TRBJ2-4, with 8 bases aligning to TRBD1. Germline V CDR1 and CDR2: SGHTA, FQGNSA. CDR3 length: 16 residues. J lost 1 base, V lost 5 bases, and 7 bases had no gene match. The CDR3 protein is CASSKRQGNAKNIQYF. CDR3 coding DNA: TGTGCCAGCAGCAAGCGACAGGGGAATGCCAAAAACATTCAGTACTTC. Complete variable domain (other parts from reference TRBV7-2 and TRBJ2-4): GAGVSQSPSNKVTEKGKDVELRCDPISGHTALYWYRQSLGQGLEFLIYFQGNSAPDKSGLPSDRFSAERTGGSVSTLTIQRTQQEDSAVYLCASSKRQGNAKNIQYFGAGTRLSVL.

The gene calls are TRBV10-3 and TRBJ2-3; 7 bases map to TRBD2. The V gene end was trimmed by 8 bases and the J gene end by 3 bases; junction bases not matched to a gene: 14. Germline CDR1 is ENHRY and CDR2 is SYGVKD. The length of the CDR3 is 16 residues. In nucleotides, the CDR3 is TGTGCCATCGGGGGGGGTCGGAGAACATATACAGATACGCAGTATTTT. Translated: CAIGGGRRTYTDTQYF.